Each of the 8 T cell receptor beta chains below was sequenced from the same sample in a study of T cells in tuberculosis. Cells were sorted from thawed PBMC rested overnight and stained with GMM-loaded CD1B tetramer, viability dye and anti-CD3. The CD1B tetramers carried C32 glucose monomycolate purified from Rhodococcus equi. Generated by immunoSEQ multiplex PCR, the TCRdb table keeps only in-frame clones and is missing some. Of some 90,000 clones in the sample, around 90% were seen once. Source material: CD1b-GMM tetramer-negative cells sorted from PBMCs. The receptor source for this set is an adult woman with latent tuberculosis.

The rearrangement uses TRBV7-2 and TRBJ2-1, with 8 bases aligning to TRBD2. The V gene's germline CDR1 is SGHTA and CDR2 FQGNSA. The CDR3 contains 19 residues. V lost 1 base to trimming and J lost 0 bases; unmatched junction nucleotides: 11. In nucleotides, the CDR3 is TGTGCCAGCAGCTTAGTCCCCACTCGGGGGGGATCCTCCTACAATGAGCAGTTCTTC. This translates into CASSLVPTRGGSSYNEQFF.

J is TRBJ2-7 and V is TRBV5-1; 8 bases fit TRBD1. Germline CDR1 is SGHRS and CDR2 is YFSETQ. V shed 0 bases, J shed 3 bases, and the junction held 8 bases outside the gene matches. The CDR3 sequence is 16 residues long. CDR3 amino acids: CASSLAGTGGLYEQYF. As DNA, the CDR3 is TGCGCCAGCAGCTTGGCAGGGACAGGAGGACTCTACGAGCAGTACTTC. Drawing the rest from reference TRBV5-1 and TRBJ2-7, the complete variable domain is KAGVTQTPRYLIKTRGQQVTLSCSPISGHRSVSWYQQTPGQGLQFLFEYFSETQRNKGNFPGRFSGRQFSNSRSEMNVSTLELGDSALYLCASSLAGTGGLYEQYFGPGTRLTVT.

The V and J genes are TRBV5-1 and TRBJ1-2; TRBD1 agrees at 7 bases. The CDR3 has 15 residues. Losses at the gene ends were 2 bases for V and 5 bases for J; bases not matched to a gene: 9. Germline V gene lookup returns CDR1 SGHRS and CDR2 YFSETQ. This chain's CDR3 is CASSFPGQRSYGYTF. DNA for the CDR3: TGCGCCAGCAGCTTTCCGGGACAGCGCTCGTATGGCTACACCTTC.

This chain uses TRBV30 with TRBJ1-2; D not certain. This CDR3 comprises 15 residues. Germline V CDR1 and CDR2: GTSNPN, SVGIG (reference sequence). Trimming shortened V by 5 bases and J by 1 base, and 17 bases separated the two germline ends. The chain's CDR3 is CAWGRPGSNNYGYTF. The CDR3 nucleotides read TGTGCCTGGGGGCGCCCCGGCAGCAATAACTATGGCTACACCTTC. The variable domain in full, with the rest retrieved from reference TRBV30 and TRBJ1-2, is SQTIHQWPATLVQPVGSPLSLECTVEGTSNPNLYWYRQAAGRGLQLLFYSVGIGQISSEVPQNLSASRPQDRQFILSSKKLLLSDSGFYLCAWGRPGSNNYGYTFGSGTRLTVV.

This clone was counted a single time. The chain has TRBV5-1 and TRBJ1-2, with 8 bases lining up with TRBD1. CDR3 length: 14 amino acids. Per the germline V gene, CDR1 is SGHRS and CDR2 is YFSETQ. The V and J ends lost 3 bases and 8 bases, in that order; junction bases with no gene match: 9. The CDR3 sequence: CASSWTGTGLGYTF. DNA of the CDR3: TGCGCCAGCAGCTGGACCGGGACAGGTTTGGGCTACACCTTC.

The rearrangement links TRBV18 to TRBJ1-6, with D tentatively TRBD1 (5 bases). Germline V gives CDR1 KGHSH, CDR2 LQKENI. CDR3 length: 15 residues. Trimming pared 6 bases from V and 3 bases from J, leaving 12 bases between. The CDR3 coding sequence is TGTGCCAGCTCTACGACAGATAACTATAATTCACCCCTCCACTTT. This codes for CASSTTDNYNSPLHF. Based on the CDR3 plus reference TRBV18 and TRBJ1-6, the full variable domain is NAGVMQNPRHLVRRRGQEARLRCSPMKGHSHVYWYRQLPEEGLKFMVYLQKENIIDESGMPKERFSAEFPKEGPSILRIQQVVRGDSAAYFCASSTTDNYNSPLHFGNGTRLTVT.

The chain combines TRBV28 with TRBJ2-2; TRBD1 matches at 8 bases. J was trimmed by 5 bases and V by 6 bases; bases with no gene match: 8. Per germline, CDR1 MDHEN and CDR2 SYDVKM. The CDR3 runs to 15 residues. CDR3 DNA: TGTGCCAGCAGACTGCCGACAGGGGAGACCGGGGAGCTGTTTTTT. It yields the protein CASRLPTGETGELFF.

This clone was recorded once. V and J are TRBV6-1 and TRBJ1-3; D is perhaps TRBD1 (6 bases). This CDR3 has 15 amino acids. Germline CDR1 reads MNHNS; CDR2 reads SASEGT. Trimming left V 4 bases short and J 0 bases short, with 10 bases between. The DNA of the CDR3 is TGTGCCAGCAGTGGCAGGGGCTTCTCTGGAAACACCATATATTTT. It yields the protein CASSGRGFSGNTIYF.